This T cell receptor (beta chain) derives from a study of cytomegalovirus exposure and HLA in healthy donors. This PCR relied on a set of 60 Vbeta primers and 13 Jbeta primers. Method: immunoSEQ multiplex PCR; TCRdb's copy keeps in-frame clones and lacks some. Counted here are about 200,000 clones, roughly 80% occurring once; the ten biggest clones make up around 3.5%. Germline V CDR1 and CDR2: MNHNY, SVGAGI (reference sequence). The germline V and J ends were trimmed by 2 bases and 4 bases, with 11 bases remaining between them. The CDR3 contains 14 residues. Sequenced: PBMCs. This TCR was sampled from a man aged 40-55 years in good health and CMV-seropositive. This chain links TRBV6-6 with TRBJ1-2; tentative D call: TRBD1 (5 bases). CDR3 amino acids: CASSYRQPPYGYTF. The CDR3 DNA reads as TGTGCCAGCAGTTACCGACAGCCTCCCTATGGCTACACCTTC.